The 25 T cell receptor beta chains reported below all come from one sample, sequenced in a study of long-term antiretroviral therapy in people with HIV. The libraries were made with immunoSEQ v3.0 at survey level. Profiling relied on immunoSEQ multiplex PCR, and the TCRdb table lists in-frame clones only, not all of them. The sample consists of 20,000 to 25,000 clones, 80% to 85% of them appearing once. Sequenced material: unsorted PBMCs, taken 0.1 years before starting antiretroviral therapy. These receptors all stem from a man aged 35-49 years with HIV.

A single count supports this clone. CDR3 sequence (DNA): TGTGCCAGCAGCTTAAATTCCGCGGCACAGATGGTGCAGTACTTC. Its translation is CASSLNSAAQMVQYF. The genes are TRBV11-2 and TRBJ2-7; D remains unclear. Germline V CDR1 and CDR2: SGHAT, FQNNGV. This CDR3 comprises 15 residues. The V and J ends lost 2 bases and 9 bases respectively, with 20 bases between them.

This rearrangement joins TRBV18 to TRBJ1-1; D is perhaps TRBD1 (5 bases). CDR3 length: 14 amino acids. The V gene lost 3 bases and the J gene lost 5 bases, with 13 bases spanning the gap. Germline lookup yields CDR1 KGHSH and CDR2 LQKENI. This chain's CDR3 is CASSPGGGWTEAFF. CDR3 in DNA: TGTGCCAGCTCACCGGGCGGGGGTTGGACTGAAGCTTTCTTT.

The rearrangement uses TRBV11-2 and TRBJ2-6, with D tentatively TRBD1 (5 bases). Trimming took 4 bases from V and 0 from J, leaving 19 bases between them. The CDR3 loop spans 19 amino acids. In germline, CDR1 is SGHAT, CDR2 FQNNGV. The CDR3 DNA reads TGTGCCAGCAGCTCCCGGACAACCCTAGTACCCTCTGGGGCCAACGTCCTGACTTTC. Residues: CASSSRTTLVPSGANVLTF.

The V call is TRBV4-3, the J call TRBJ2-5; D remains unclear. CDR1 and CDR2 from the germline V gene are LGHNA and YSLEER. V was shortened by 4 bases and J by 4 bases, with 13 bases between the two germline ends. The CDR3 has 14 residues. The CDR3 spells CASSPTVGRETQYF. CDR3 coding DNA: TGCGCCAGCAGCCCGACTGTAGGTCGAGAGACCCAGTACTTC.

This clone is deemed large. This chain connects TRBV9 to TRBJ1-2, with D unclear. Germline values: CDR1 SGDLS, CDR2 YYNGEE. V lost 0 bases and J lost 0, with 9 bases in between. The CDR3 has 15 amino acids. DNA for the CDR3: TGTGCCAGCAGCGTAGGCCCGAAACCTAACTATGGCTACACCTTC. It translates to CASSVGPKPNYGYTF. Using reference TRBV9 and TRBJ1-2 for the parts outside the CDR3, the full variable domain is DSGVTQTPKHLITATGQRVTLRCSPRSGDLSVYWYQQSLDQGLQFLIQYYNGEERAKGNILERFSAQQFPDLHSELNLSSLELGDSALYFCASSVGPKPNYGYTFGSGTRLTVV.

This clone turned up a few times. The chain links TRBV30 to TRBJ2-5; D is undetermined. Trimming left V 2 bases short and J 5 bases short, with 12 bases between. The CDR3 runs 13 residues. Germline loops: CDR1 GTSNPN, CDR2 SVGIG (reference sequence). CDR3 in DNA: TGTGCCTGGAGTAGACGGGTAGGCGAGACCCAGTACTTC. Translation: CAWSRRVGETQYF.

V and J are TRBV10-2 and TRBJ2-7; possibly TRBD2 for D (6 bases). The CDR3 loop spans 14 amino acids. CDR1 and CDR2 (germline): WSHSY, SAAADI. V dropped 7 bases and J dropped 2 bases, with 15 bases sitting between them. The CDR3 sequence: CASNPGLAPYEQYF. The CDR3 nucleotides read TGCGCCAGCAATCCGGGACTCGCCCCCTACGAGCAGTACTTC.

This clone was counted only a few times. V usage is TRBV4-2 and J usage is TRBJ1-1; TRBD1 is a possible D gene (5 bases). V was pared by 1 base and J by 0 bases, with 18 bases between. The CDR3 is 18 residues long. Looked up from germline, CDR1 is LGHNA and CDR2 is YNFKEQ. The CDR3 region has the DNA TGTGCCAGCAGCCAAGTTGGCCTCCTCGGGGCAATGAACACTGAAGCTTTCTTT. Amino acid sequence: CASSQVGLLGAMNTEAFF.

The CDR3 is CASSSPGGTGLRTDTQYF. CDR3 nucleotides: TGTGCCAGCAGCTCCCCGGGGGGGACAGGGCTCCGCACAGATACGCAGTATTTT. This sequence joins TRBV7-9 and TRBJ2-3, with D possibly matching TRBD1 (9 bases). Trimming removed 4 bases from V and 1 base from J, with 21 bases in between. This CDR3 has 18 amino acids. The V gene's germline CDR1 is SEHNR and CDR2 FQNEAQ (reference sequence).

This chain joins TRBV5-1 and TRBJ2-5, with a tentative D call TRBD2 (6 bases). Trimming pared 0 bases from V and 5 bases from J, leaving 11 bases between. This CDR3 is built from 14 residues. Germline V lookup: CDR1 SGHRS, CDR2 YFSETQ. In DNA, the CDR3 is TGCGCCAGCAGCTTGGGCGGGACTTCGGAGACCCAGTACTTC. Its translation: CASSLGGTSETQYF.

The gene calls are TRBV30 and TRBJ1-4; the D gene is possibly TRBD1 (6 bases). The CDR3 contains 13 residues. V lost 2 bases and J 7 bases, leaving 11 bases between the germline ends. The germline CDR1 and CDR2 sequences are GTSNPN and SVGIG (reference sequence). The CDR3, as DNA: TGTGCCTGGAGTAGGGACACGTTTGAAAAACTGTTTTTT. Protein sequence: CAWSRDTFEKLFF.

The V call is TRBV28, the J call TRBJ2-4; TRBD1 matches at 9 bases. V lost 5 bases, J lost 0 bases, and 5 bases stayed unmatched. The CDR3 consists of 16 residues. In germline, CDR1 is MDHEN, CDR2 SYDVKM. In nucleotides, the CDR3 is TGTGCCAGCAGTCCGGGGACAGGGCTAGCCAAAAACATTCAGTACTTC. It yields the protein CASSPGTGLAKNIQYF.

The chain joins TRBV27 to TRBJ2-1; tentatively, D is TRBD2 (5 bases). The CDR3 sequence is 15 residues long. In germline, CDR1 is MNHEY, CDR2 SMNVEV (reference sequence). V was cut by 5 bases and J by 6 bases, with 17 bases left in between. The CDR3 DNA reads as TGTGCCAGCAGTGACTATAGAAAAGGGATCAATGAGCAGTTCTTC. Its translation is CASSDYRKGINEQFF.

J is TRBJ2-4 and V is TRBV28; D unresolved. From germline, CDR1 is MDHEN and CDR2 SYDVKM. The CDR3 is 14 residues long. With 5 bases removed from V and 4 bases from J, the gap between germline ends came to 12 bases. In DNA, the CDR3 is TGTGCCAGCAGTCCCCGTGTGGGTAAAAACATTCAGTACTTC. This sequence encodes CASSPRVGKNIQYF.

The genes are TRBV28 and TRBJ2-7, with TRBD2 identical over 12 bases. Germline CDR1 MDHEN, CDR2 SYDVKM. The CDR3 sequence is 15 residues long. The V and J ends lost 6 bases and 4 bases, in that order; junction bases with no gene match: 7. The CDR3 is CASRPRLAGVYEQYF. The CDR3 DNA sequence: TGTGCCAGCAGACCACGACTAGCGGGAGTTTACGAGCAGTACTTC.

The V call is TRBV2, the J call TRBJ2-7; 10 nucleotides line up with TRBD1. The CDR3 is 15 amino acids. The junction had 12 bases not matched to a gene; V was cut back by 7 bases and J by 6 bases. Germline CDR1 and CDR2: SNHLY and FYNNEI. Here the CDR3 reads CASKERQGALFEQYF. CDR3 in DNA: TGTGCCAGCAAGGAACGACAGGGGGCGCTTTTCGAGCAGTACTTC.

The chain combines TRBV6-5 with TRBJ2-2; 10 bases are a match to TRBD1. Germline CDR1 and CDR2: MNHEY and SVGAGI. The V and J ends lost 0 bases and 9 bases, in that order; junction bases with no gene match: 7. This CDR3 has 16 amino acids. The CDR3 bases are TGTGCCAGCAGTTACTCCAGGACAGGGGGAAGTAGGGAGCTGTTTTTT. Residues: CASSYSRTGGSRELFF.

The rearrangement joins TRBV6-5 to TRBJ1-1; tentatively, D is TRBD1 (6 bases). This CDR3 has 14 amino acids. Germline-derived CDR1 and CDR2 are MNHEY and SVGAGI. Trimming pared 7 bases from V and 5 bases from J, leaving 17 bases between. CDR3 coding DNA: TGTGCCAGCAAGGGGTCAGGGGTCGAGACTGAAGCTTTCTTT. Protein: CASKGSGVETEAFF.

This rearrangement joins TRBV18 to TRBJ1-6, with a possible D match to TRBD1 (5 bases). CDR1 and CDR2 (germline): KGHSH, LQKENI. The ends were cut back, 2 bases at V and 8 bases at J, with 13 bases in the middle. There are 15 residues in the CDR3. CDR3 in DNA: TGTGCCAGCTCACCAGGTGGGGGGACGGATTCACCCCTCCACTTT. It translates to CASSPGGGTDSPLHF.

The chain carries TRBV5-1 and TRBJ2-2, with 7 bases aligning to TRBD1. The CDR3 is made up of 15 amino acids. Looked up from germline, CDR1 is SGHRS and CDR2 is YFSETQ. V lost 4 bases, J lost 4 bases, and 7 bases stayed unmatched. The CDR3 sequence: CASSTGTAFTGELFF. The CDR3 DNA reads as TGCGCCAGCAGCACCGGGACAGCTTTCACCGGGGAGCTGTTTTTT.

The CDR3 spells CASSRDRFRTQYF. CDR3 nucleotide sequence: TGTGCCAGTAGTCGGGACAGGTTTCGTACCCAGTACTTC. V is TRBV19 and J is TRBJ2-5; TRBD1 agrees at 8 bases. CDR3 size: 13 residues. The germline V gene encodes CDR1 LNHDA and CDR2 SQIVND (reference sequence). After removal of 5 bases from V and 8 bases from J, the junction contained 7 bases not matched to a gene.

The chain uses TRBV7-2 and TRBJ2-1, with unresolved D. With 3 bases removed from V and 6 bases from J, the gap between germline ends came to 9 bases. The CDR3 runs to 13 residues. Germline CDR1 is SGHTA and CDR2 is FQGNSA. CDR3 in amino acids: CASSLWVVNEQFF. The CDR3 DNA reads TGTGCCAGCAGCTTGTGGGTTGTCAATGAGCAGTTCTTC.

The J gene is TRBJ2-6, the V gene TRBV6-5; D ambiguous. Germline V CDR1 and CDR2: MNHEY, SVGAGI. This CDR3 has 14 amino acids. Trimming stripped 8 bases from V and 1 base from J, with 9 bases between. The CDR3 loop is CASHSVSGANVLTF. The CDR3 coding sequence is TGTGCCAGCCACTCCGTGTCTGGGGCCAACGTCCTGACTTTC.

The J gene is TRBJ1-5, the V gene TRBV19; no reliable D call. Germline assignment: CDR1 LNHDA and CDR2 SQIVND (reference sequence). The CDR3 has 14 amino acids. V lost 4 bases and J lost 3, with 10 bases in between. The chain's CDR3 is CASSRAESNQPQHF. The CDR3 DNA is TGTGCCAGTAGTAGAGCCGAATCCAATCAGCCCCAGCATTTT.

The chain employs TRBV27 and TRBJ1-2; 8 bases are shared with TRBD1. This CDR3 comprises 16 residues. The trim removed 3 bases at V and 4 bases at J, leaving 10 bases unmatched. CDR1 is MNHEY, CDR2 SMNVEV, per germline (reference sequence). CDR3 amino acids: CASSLGRGRRGYGYTF. The CDR3 region has the DNA TGTGCCAGCAGTTTGGGCAGGGGGCGGAGGGGCTATGGCTACACCTTC.